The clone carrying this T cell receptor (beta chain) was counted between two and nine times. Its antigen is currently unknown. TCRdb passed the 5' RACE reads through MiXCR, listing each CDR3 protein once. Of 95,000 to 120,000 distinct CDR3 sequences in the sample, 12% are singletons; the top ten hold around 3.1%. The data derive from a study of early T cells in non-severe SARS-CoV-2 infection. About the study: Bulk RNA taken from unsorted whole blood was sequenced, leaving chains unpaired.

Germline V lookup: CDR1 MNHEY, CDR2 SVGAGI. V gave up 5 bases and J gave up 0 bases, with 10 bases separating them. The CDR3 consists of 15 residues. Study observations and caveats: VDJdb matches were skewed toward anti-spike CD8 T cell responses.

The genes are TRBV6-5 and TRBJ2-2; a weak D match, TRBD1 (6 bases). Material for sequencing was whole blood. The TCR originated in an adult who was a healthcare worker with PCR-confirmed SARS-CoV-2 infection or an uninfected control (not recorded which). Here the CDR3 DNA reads TGTGCCAGCAGTCGGACAGCATCGAACACCGGGGAGCTGTTTTTT. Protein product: CASSRTASNTGELFF.